The rows below give T cell receptor beta chains drawn from one sample of a study of cytomegalovirus exposure and HLA in healthy donors. Assay used: immunoSEQ multiplex PCR; TCRdb lists only in-frame clones, some missing. The repertoire has about 99,000 clones, over 75% of them found once; the top ten carry roughly 3%. The source material was PBMCs. These receptors originate from a man in his forties in good health and CMV-seronegative. CDR3s include the opening cysteine and the closing phenylalanine or tryptophan. Each record gives: CDR3 DNA, CDR3 protein, D gene, V gene, clone size, J gene. The D gene is left open where the match is weak. Where a row states a size, it is once, few, many or the class of an expanded clone; other rows omit it.

CDR3 DNA: TGTGCCAGCAGTCCCGGGACAGGGAGAATCGACTTT
CDR3 protein: CASSPGTGRIDF
D gene: TRBD1
V gene: TRBV28
clone size: once
J gene: TRBJ1-6

CDR3 DNA: TGTGCCAGCAGTGAATTCTTGACAACCGCCTACGAGCAGTACTTC
CDR3 protein: CASSEFLTTAYEQYF
D gene: -
V gene: TRBV6-1
clone size: once
J gene: TRBJ2-7

CDR3 DNA: TGTGCCAGCAGCGGGCCAGGAATCTCTGGAAACACCATATATTTT
CDR3 protein: CASSGPGISGNTIYF
D gene: -
V gene: TRBV9
clone size: -
J gene: TRBJ1-3

CDR3 DNA: TGTGCCTGGAGTCGACAGGGGTGGTACGAGCAGTACTTC
CDR3 protein: CAWSRQGWYEQYF
D gene: TRBD1
V gene: TRBV30
clone size: -
J gene: TRBJ2-7

CDR3 DNA: TGTGCCAGCAGCGTAGTCGGGAACACCGGGGAGCTGTTTTTT
CDR3 protein: CASSVVGNTGELFF
D gene: -
V gene: TRBV5-4
clone size: -
J gene: TRBJ2-2

CDR3 DNA: TGTGCCAGCAGTCAGGACAGGGACCATGGCTACACCTTC
CDR3 protein: CASSQDRDHGYTF
D gene: TRBD1
V gene: TRBV6-1
clone size: once
J gene: TRBJ1-2

CDR3 DNA: TGTGCCAGCAGCTTAGGGCAGGGATTCTCCCAAGAGACCCAGTACTTC
CDR3 protein: CASSLGQGFSQETQYF
D gene: -
V gene: TRBV7-7
clone size: once
J gene: TRBJ2-5

CDR3 DNA: TGTGCCAGCAGTTCGCCCGCGGGGGCCAACCGCACAGATACGCAGTATTTT
CDR3 protein: CASSSPAGANRTDTQYF
D gene: -
V gene: TRBV27
clone size: -
J gene: TRBJ2-3

CDR3 DNA: TGTGCCAGCATCACACAGGGTGGCAATCAGCCCCAGCATTTT
CDR3 protein: CASITQGGNQPQHF
D gene: -
V gene: TRBV6-1
clone size: -
J gene: TRBJ1-5

CDR3 DNA: TGCGCCAGCAGCTTTGGGCTAGCGGGGGACGATGAGCAGTTCTTC
CDR3 protein: CASSFGLAGDDEQFF
D gene: TRBD2
V gene: TRBV5-1
clone size: few
J gene: TRBJ2-1

CDR3 DNA: TGTGCCAGCACAGTGGCCACGGGAGAGCAGTACTTC
CDR3 protein: CASTVATGEQYF
D gene: -
V gene: TRBV2
clone size: -
J gene: TRBJ2-7

CDR3 DNA: TGCGCCAGCAGCCAGGAGGTAGCGGTATCCTACGAGCAGTACTTC
CDR3 protein: CASSQEVAVSYEQYF
D gene: -
V gene: TRBV4-1
clone size: -
J gene: TRBJ2-7

CDR3 DNA: TGTGCCAGCAGCCAGGGACAGAGGGCAAAGCAGTACTTC
CDR3 protein: CASSQGQRAKQYF
D gene: TRBD1
V gene: TRBV14
clone size: -
J gene: TRBJ2-7

CDR3 DNA: TGCGCCAGCAGACCCGGGACTAGCGGCACAGATACGCAGTATTTT
CDR3 protein: CASRPGTSGTDTQYF
D gene: TRBD2
V gene: TRBV10-1
clone size: -
J gene: TRBJ2-3

CDR3 DNA: TGTGCTAGCAGCCCCTCCCTGAGCTCCTACGAGCAGTACTTC
CDR3 protein: CASSPSLSSYEQYF
D gene: -
V gene: TRBV7-7
clone size: -
J gene: TRBJ2-7

CDR3 DNA: TGTGCCAGCAGCTTGGACAGGGGTCACAACACCGGGGAGCTGTTTTTT
CDR3 protein: CASSLDRGHNTGELFF
D gene: TRBD1
V gene: TRBV5-6
clone size: -
J gene: TRBJ2-2

CDR3 DNA: TGCGCCAGCAGTGACAGGGACTACGAGCAGTACTTC
CDR3 protein: CASSDRDYEQYF
D gene: -
V gene: TRBV10-2
clone size: -
J gene: TRBJ2-7

CDR3 DNA: TGCGCCAGCACTGGTCCGAAGGGGGTTCCCGGGGCGTCTGGGGCCAACGTCCTGACTTTC
CDR3 protein: CASTGPKGVPGASGANVLTF
D gene: -
V gene: TRBV5-1
clone size: -
J gene: TRBJ2-6

CDR3 DNA: TGTGCCAGCAGCGGGACTAGCGGGGGTGATGAGCAGTTCTTC
CDR3 protein: CASSGTSGGDEQFF
D gene: TRBD2
V gene: TRBV7-2
clone size: -
J gene: TRBJ2-1

CDR3 DNA: TGTGCCAGCAGATTACCAGGCTATGGCTACACCTTC
CDR3 protein: CASRLPGYGYTF
D gene: -
V gene: TRBV28
clone size: -
J gene: TRBJ1-2

CDR3 DNA: TGTGCCAGCAGTTTACACAGGGAGCCCTACGAGCAGTACTTC
CDR3 protein: CASSLHREPYEQYF
D gene: -
V gene: TRBV28
clone size: -
J gene: TRBJ2-7